The present entry profiles one T cell receptor (beta chain) with its context. The antigen remains undetermined. The sample belongs to a study of siplizumab effects on memory and regulatory T cells. Trimming shortened V by 5 bases and J by 6 bases, and 16 bases separated the two germline ends. The CDR3 has 15 amino acids. CDR1 is SEHNR, CDR2 FQNEAQ, per germline (reference sequence). Method: immunoSEQ multiplex PCR; TCRdb's copy keeps in-frame clones and lacks some. The sample carries 100,000 or so clones, roughly 93% recorded once. Study-wide results and caveats: Alloreactive sequences tracing back to unstimulated CD4+ memory cells fell significantly with siplizumab. Proliferating CD4+ or CD8+ clones, roughly 80-96% of them, lacked an assignable naive or memory phenotype. Naive T cells were seemingly more diverse than memory cells, and major contributions to the alloresponse seemed to be made by them.

The receptor's source is a human donor in good health. The chain combines TRBV7-9 with TRBJ1-4; possible D gene TRBD1, 6 bases. The source material was non-Treg CD4+ T cells sorted from blood. In DNA form, the CDR3 reads TGTGCCAGCAGCAAAACCTCTACAGGGTATGAAAAACTGTTTTTT. Protein: CASSKTSTGYEKLFF. Based on the CDR3 plus reference TRBV7-9 and TRBJ1-4, the full variable domain is DTGVSQNPRHKITKRGQNVTFRCDPISEHNRLYWYRQTLGQGPEFLTYFQNEAQLEKSRLLSDRFSAERPKGSFSTLEIQRTEQGDSAMYLCASSKTSTGYEKLFFGSGTQLSVL.